Shown below are 2 T cell receptor beta chains from a single sample sequenced in a study of shared clonotypes between healthy human individuals. Profiled with immunoSEQ multiplex PCR; TCRdb holds only in-frame clones, not every one. Here the sample spans 2 million or so clones, roughly 96% being singletons. The sample consisted of naive CD4+ T cells sorted from blood. Specified subset: CD45RA+ positively selected. The receptors stem from a man aged 18-30 years in good health.

On this clone: This sample includes further DNA sequences coding for the same CDR3. CDR3 region: CASSGTGNQPQHF. The CDR3 region has the DNA TGTGCCAGTAGTGGGACAGGAAATCAGCCCCAGCATTTT. The genes are TRBV19 and TRBJ1-5, with TRBD1 matching 8 bases. V lost 5 bases and J lost 4; bases outside the gene matches: 1. This CDR3 region has 13 residues. Germline-derived CDR1 and CDR2 are LNHDA and SQIVND (reference sequence).

The genes are TRBV11-3 and TRBJ2-3, with a possible D match to TRBD1 (6 bases). The V and J ends lost 1 base and 0 bases respectively, with 14 bases between them. Germline assignment: CDR1 SGHNT and CDR2 YENEEA. The CDR3 runs to 17 residues. CDR3 sequence: CASSLGDRKSSTDTQYF. CDR3 coding DNA: TGTGCCAGCAGCTTAGGCGACAGGAAATCTAGCACAGATACGCAGTATTTT.